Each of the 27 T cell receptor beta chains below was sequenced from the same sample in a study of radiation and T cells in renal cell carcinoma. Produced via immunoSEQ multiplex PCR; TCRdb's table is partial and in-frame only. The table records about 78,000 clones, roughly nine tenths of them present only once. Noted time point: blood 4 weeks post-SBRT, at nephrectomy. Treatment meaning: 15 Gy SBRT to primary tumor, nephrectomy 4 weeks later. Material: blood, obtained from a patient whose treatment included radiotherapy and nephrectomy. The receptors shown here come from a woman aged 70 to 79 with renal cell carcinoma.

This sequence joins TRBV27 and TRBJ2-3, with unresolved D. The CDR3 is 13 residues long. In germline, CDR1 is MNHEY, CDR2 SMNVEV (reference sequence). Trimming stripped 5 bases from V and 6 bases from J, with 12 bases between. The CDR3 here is CASSKGLRDTQYF. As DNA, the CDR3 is TGTGCCAGCAGTAAAGGGTTGAGGGATACGCAGTATTTT.

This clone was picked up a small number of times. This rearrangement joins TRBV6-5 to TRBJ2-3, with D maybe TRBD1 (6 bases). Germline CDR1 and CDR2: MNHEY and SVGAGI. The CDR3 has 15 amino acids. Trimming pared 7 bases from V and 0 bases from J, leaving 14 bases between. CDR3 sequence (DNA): TGTGCCAGCATCCCGCACACAGGGAGCACAGATACGCAGTATTTT. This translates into CASIPHTGSTDTQYF.

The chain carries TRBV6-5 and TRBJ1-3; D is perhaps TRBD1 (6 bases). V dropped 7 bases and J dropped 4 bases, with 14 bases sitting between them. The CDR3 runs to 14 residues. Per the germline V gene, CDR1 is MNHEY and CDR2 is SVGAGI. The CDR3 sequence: CASTSTGTGNTIYF. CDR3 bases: TGTGCCAGCACGTCCACAGGGACCGGAAACACCATATATTTT.

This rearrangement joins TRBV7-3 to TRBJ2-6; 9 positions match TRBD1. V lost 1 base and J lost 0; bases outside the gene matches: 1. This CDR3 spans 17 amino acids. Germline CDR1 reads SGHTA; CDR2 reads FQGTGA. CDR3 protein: CASSLMGQGSGANVLTF. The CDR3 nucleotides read TGTGCCAGCAGCTTAATGGGACAGGGCTCTGGGGCCAACGTCCTGACTTTC.

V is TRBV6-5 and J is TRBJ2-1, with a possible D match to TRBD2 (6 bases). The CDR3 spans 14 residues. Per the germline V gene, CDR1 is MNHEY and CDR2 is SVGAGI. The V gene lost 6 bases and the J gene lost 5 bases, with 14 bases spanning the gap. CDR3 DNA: TGTGCCAGCAGCCGGGGGTCGGGGCACAATGAGCAGTTCTTC. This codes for CASSRGSGHNEQFF.

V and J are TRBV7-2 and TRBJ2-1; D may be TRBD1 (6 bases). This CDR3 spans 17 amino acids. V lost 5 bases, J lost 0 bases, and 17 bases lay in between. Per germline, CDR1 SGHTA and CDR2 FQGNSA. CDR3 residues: CASSTYLLGGSYNEQFF. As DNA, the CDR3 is TGTGCCAGCAGCACATACTTGCTAGGGGGCTCCTACAATGAGCAGTTCTTC. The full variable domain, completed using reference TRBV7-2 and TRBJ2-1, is GAGVSQSPSNKVTEKGKDVELRCDPISGHTALYWYRQSLGQGLEFLIYFQGNSAPDKSGLPSDRFSAERTGGSVSTLTIQRTQQEDSAVYLCASSTYLLGGSYNEQFFGPGTRLTVL.

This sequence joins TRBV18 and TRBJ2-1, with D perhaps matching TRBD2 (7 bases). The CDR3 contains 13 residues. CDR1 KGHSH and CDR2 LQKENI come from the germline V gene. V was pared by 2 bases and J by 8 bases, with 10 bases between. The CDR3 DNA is TGTGCCAGCTCACCAACGGGGGGCCATGAGCAGTTCTTC. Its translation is CASSPTGGHEQFF.

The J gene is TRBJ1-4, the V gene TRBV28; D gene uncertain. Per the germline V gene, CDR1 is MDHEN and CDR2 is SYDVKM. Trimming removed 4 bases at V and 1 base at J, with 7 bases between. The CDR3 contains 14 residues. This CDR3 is CASSSGGTNEKLFF. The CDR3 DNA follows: TGTGCCAGCAGTTCTGGAGGAACTAATGAAAAACTGTTTTTT.

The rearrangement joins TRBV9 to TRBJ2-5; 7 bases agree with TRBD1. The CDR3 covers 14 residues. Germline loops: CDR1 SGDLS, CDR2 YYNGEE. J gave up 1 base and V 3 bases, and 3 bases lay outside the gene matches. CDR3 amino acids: CASSAGTVQETQYF. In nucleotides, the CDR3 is TGTGCCAGCAGCGCCGGGACAGTCCAAGAGACCCAGTACTTC.

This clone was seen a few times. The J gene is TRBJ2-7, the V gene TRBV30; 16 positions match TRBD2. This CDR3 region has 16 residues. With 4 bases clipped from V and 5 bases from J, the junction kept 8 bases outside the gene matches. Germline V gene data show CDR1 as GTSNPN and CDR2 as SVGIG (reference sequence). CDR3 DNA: TGTGCCTGGACACCCGGGACTAGCGGGGGGGGAGACGAGCAGTACTTC. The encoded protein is CAWTPGTSGGGDEQYF.

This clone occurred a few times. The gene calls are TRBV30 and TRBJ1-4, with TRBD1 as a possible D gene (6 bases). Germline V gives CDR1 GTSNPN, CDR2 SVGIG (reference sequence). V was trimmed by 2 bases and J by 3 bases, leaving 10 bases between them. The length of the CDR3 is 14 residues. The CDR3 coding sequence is TGTGCCTGGAGTAAACAGGGTGCTAATGAAAAACTGTTTTTT. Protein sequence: CAWSKQGANEKLFF.

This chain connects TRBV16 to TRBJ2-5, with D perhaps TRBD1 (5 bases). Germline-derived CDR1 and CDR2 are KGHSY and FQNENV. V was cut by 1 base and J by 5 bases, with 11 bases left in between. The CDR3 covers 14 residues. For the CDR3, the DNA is TGTGCCAGCAGCCAATTGGGGCCACGGGAGACCCAGTACTTC. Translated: CASSQLGPRETQYF. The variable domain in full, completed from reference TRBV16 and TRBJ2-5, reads GEEVAQTPKHLVRGEGQKAKLYCAPIKGHSYVFWYQQVLKNEFKFLISFQNENVFDETGMPKERFSAKCLPNSPCSLEIQATKLEDSAVYFCASSQLGPRETQYFGPGTRLLVL.

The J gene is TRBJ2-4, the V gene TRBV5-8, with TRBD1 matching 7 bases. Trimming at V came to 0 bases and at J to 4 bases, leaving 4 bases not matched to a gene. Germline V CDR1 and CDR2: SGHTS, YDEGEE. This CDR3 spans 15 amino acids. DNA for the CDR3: TGTGCCAGCAGCTTGGGTGGGGACAGTAAAAACATTCAGTACTTC. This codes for CASSLGGDSKNIQYF.

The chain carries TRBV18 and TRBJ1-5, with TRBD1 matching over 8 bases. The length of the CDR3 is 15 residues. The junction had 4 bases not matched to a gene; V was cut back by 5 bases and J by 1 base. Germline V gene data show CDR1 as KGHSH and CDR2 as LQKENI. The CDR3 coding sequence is TGTGCCAGCTCAGAAAGGACAGGGAGCAATCAGCCCCAGCATTTT. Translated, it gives CASSERTGSNQPQHF. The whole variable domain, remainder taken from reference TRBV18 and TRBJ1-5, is NAGVMQNPRHLVRRRGQEARLRCSPMKGHSHVYWYRQLPEEGLKFMVYLQKENIIDESGMPKERFSAEFPKEGPSILRIQQVVRGDSAAYFCASSERTGSNQPQHFGDGTRLSIL.

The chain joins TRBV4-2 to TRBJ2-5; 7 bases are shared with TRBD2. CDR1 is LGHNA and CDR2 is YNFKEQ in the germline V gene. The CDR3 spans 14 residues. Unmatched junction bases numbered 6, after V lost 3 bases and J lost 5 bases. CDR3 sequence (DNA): TGTGCCAGCAGCCAGAACGGGGGGACGGAGACCCAGTACTTC. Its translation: CASSQNGGTETQYF.

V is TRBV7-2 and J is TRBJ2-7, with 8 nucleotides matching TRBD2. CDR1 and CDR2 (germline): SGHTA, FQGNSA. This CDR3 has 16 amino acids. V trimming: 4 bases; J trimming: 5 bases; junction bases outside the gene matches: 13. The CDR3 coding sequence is TGTGCCAGCAGCTCTCGGTTCAGCGGGGGCCCCCACGAGCAGTACTTC. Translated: CASSSRFSGGPHEQYF.

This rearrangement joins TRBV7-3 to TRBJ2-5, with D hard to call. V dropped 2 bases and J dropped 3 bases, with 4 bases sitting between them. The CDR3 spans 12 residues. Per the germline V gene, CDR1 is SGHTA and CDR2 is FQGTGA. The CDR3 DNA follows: TGTGCCAGCAGCTTAGGTGAAGAGACCCAGTACTTC. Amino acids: CASSLGEETQYF. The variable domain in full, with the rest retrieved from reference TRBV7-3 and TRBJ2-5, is GAGVSQTPSNKVTEKGKYVELRCDPISGHTALYWYRQSLGQGPEFLIYFQGTGAADDSGLPNDRFFAVRPEGSVSTLKIQRTERGDSAVYLCASSLGEETQYFGPGTRLLVL.

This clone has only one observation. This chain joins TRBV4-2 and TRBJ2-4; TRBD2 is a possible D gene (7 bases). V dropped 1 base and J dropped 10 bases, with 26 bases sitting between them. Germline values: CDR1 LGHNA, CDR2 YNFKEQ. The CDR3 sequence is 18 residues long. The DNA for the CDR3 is TGTGCCAGCAGCCAAGTGGACCGCCAGGCGGGGGCCCCTGGAATTCAGTACTTC. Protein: CASSQVDRQAGAPGIQYF.

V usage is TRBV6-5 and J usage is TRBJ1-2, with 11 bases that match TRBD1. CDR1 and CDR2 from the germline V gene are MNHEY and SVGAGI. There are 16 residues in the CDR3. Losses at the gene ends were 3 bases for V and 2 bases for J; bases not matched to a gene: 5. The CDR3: CASSYIGQGANYGYTF. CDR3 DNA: TGTGCCAGCAGTTATATCGGACAGGGGGCGAACTATGGCTACACCTTC.

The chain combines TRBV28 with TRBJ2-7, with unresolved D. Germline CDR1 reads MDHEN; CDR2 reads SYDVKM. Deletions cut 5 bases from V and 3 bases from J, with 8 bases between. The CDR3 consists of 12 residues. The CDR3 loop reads CASSEQIYEQYF. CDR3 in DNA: TGTGCCAGCAGTGAACAGATCTACGAGCAGTACTTC.

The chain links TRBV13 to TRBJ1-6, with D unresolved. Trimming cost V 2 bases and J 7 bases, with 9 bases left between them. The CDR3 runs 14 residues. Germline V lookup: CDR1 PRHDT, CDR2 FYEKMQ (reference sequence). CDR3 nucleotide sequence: TGTGCCAGCAGCTTAAAGGGAGGCAATTCACCCCTCCACTTT. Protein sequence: CASSLKGGNSPLHF.

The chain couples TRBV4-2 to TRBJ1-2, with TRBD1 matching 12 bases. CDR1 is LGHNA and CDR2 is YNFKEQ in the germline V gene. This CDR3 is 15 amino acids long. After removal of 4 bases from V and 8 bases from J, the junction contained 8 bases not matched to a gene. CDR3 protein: CASSRTGQGAEGYTF. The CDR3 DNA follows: TGTGCCAGCAGCCGGACGGGACAGGGGGCTGAGGGCTACACCTTC.

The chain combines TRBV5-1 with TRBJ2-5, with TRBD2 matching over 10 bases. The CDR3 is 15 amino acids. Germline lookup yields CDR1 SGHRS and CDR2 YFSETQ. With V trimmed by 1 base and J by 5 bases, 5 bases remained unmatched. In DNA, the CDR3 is TGCGCCAGCAGCTTGACTGGAGCGGGGGGGGAGACCCAGTACTTC. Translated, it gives CASSLTGAGGETQYF. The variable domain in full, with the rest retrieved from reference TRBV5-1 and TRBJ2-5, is KAGVTQTPRYLIKTRGQQVTLSCSPISGHRSVSWYQQTPGQGLQFLFEYFSETQRNKGNFPGRFSGRQFSNSRSEMNVSTLELGDSALYLCASSLTGAGGETQYFGPGTRLLVL.

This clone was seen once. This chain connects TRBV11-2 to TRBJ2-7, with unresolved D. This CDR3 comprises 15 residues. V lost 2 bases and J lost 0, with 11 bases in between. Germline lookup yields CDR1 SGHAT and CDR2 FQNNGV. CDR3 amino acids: CASSLKSGSSYEQYF. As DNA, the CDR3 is TGTGCCAGCAGCTTAAAGTCCGGTTCCTCCTACGAGCAGTACTTC.

CDR3 DNA: TGTGCCTGGGGGGGGCAGGCAGGATACGGCTATGGCTACACCTTC. Translation gives CAWGGQAGYGYGYTF. V gene TRBV30 combines with J gene TRBJ1-2; D might be TRBD1 (6 bases). The CDR3 contains 15 residues. V was shortened by 5 bases and J by 4 bases, with 20 bases between the two germline ends. CDR1 and CDR2 (germline): GTSNPN, SVGIG (reference sequence).

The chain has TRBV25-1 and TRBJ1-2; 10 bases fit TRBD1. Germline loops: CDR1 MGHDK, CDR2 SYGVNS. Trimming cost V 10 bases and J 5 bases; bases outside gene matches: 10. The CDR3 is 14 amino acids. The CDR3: CATNGGTGAYGYTF. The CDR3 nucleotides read TGTGCCACCAATGGGGGGACAGGGGCATATGGCTACACCTTC.

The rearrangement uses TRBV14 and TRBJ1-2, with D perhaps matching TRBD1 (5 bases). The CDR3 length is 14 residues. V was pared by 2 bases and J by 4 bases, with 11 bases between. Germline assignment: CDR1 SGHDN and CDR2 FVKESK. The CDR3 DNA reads TGTGCCAGCAGCCAACCGGGACGGACCTATGGCTACACCTTC. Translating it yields CASSQPGRTYGYTF.